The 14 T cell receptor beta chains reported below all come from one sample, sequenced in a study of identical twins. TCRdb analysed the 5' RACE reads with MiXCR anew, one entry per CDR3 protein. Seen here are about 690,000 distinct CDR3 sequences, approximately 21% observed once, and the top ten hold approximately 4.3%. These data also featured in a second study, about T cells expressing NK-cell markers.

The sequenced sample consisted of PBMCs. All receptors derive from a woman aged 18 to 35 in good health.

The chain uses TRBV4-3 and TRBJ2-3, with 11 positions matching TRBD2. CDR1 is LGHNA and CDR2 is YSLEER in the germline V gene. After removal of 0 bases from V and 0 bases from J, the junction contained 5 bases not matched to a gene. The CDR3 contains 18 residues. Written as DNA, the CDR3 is TGCGCCAGCAGCCAAGAAATTAGCGGGAGGGCGAGCACAGATACGCAGTATTTT. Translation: CASSQEISGRASTDTQYF.

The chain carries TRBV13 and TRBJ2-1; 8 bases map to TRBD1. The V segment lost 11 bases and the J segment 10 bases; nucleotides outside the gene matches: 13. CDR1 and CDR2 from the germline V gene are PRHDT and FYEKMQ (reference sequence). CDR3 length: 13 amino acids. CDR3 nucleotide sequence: TGTGCCGGGGGGACAGGCCTTACGATGGAGCAGTTCTTC. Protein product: CAGGTGLTMEQFF.

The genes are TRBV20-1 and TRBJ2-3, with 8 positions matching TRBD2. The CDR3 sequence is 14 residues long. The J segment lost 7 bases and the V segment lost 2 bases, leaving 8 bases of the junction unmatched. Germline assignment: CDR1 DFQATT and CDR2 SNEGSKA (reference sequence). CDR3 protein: CSARSGSLGYTQYF. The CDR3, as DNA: TGCAGTGCTAGAAGCGGGAGTTTGGGGTATACGCAGTATTTT.

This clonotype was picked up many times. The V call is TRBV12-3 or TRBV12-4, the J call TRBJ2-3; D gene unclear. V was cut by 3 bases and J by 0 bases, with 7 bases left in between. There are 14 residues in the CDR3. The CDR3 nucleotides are TGTGCCAGCAGTTTTCGGTCTAGCACAGATACGCAGTATTTT. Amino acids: CASSFRSSTDTQYF.

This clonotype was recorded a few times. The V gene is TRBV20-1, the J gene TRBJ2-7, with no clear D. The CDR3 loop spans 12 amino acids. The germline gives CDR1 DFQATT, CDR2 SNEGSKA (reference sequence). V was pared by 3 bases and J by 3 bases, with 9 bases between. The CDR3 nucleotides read TGCAGTGCTAGTCTTTCTCGCTACGAGCAGTACTTC. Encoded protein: CSASLSRYEQYF.

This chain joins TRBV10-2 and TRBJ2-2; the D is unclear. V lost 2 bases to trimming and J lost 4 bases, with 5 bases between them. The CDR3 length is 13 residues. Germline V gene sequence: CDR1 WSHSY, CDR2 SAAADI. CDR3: CASSEVRTGELFF. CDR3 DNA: TGCGCCAGCAGTGAGGTCCGCACCGGGGAGCTGTTTTTT.

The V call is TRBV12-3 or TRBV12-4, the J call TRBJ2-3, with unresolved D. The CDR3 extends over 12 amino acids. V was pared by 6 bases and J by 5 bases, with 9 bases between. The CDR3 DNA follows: TGTGCCAGCAGATACAACAGAGATACGCAGTATTTT. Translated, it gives CASRYNRDTQYF.

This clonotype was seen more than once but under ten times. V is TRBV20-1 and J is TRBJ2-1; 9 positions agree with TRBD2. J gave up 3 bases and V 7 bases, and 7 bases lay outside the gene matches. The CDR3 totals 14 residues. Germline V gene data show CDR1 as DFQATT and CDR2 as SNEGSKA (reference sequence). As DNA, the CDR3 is TGCAGTGGCAGACTAGCGGCGCACTACAATGAGCAGTTCTTC. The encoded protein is CSGRLAAHYNEQFF.

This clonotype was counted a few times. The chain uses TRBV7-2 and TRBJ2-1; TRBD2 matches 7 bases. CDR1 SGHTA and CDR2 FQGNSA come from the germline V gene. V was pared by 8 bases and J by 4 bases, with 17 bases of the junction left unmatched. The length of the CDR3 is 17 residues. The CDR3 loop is CASYGTGGPKTYNEQFF. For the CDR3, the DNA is TGTGCCAGCTATGGGACGGGAGGACCCAAAACGTACAATGAGCAGTTCTTC.

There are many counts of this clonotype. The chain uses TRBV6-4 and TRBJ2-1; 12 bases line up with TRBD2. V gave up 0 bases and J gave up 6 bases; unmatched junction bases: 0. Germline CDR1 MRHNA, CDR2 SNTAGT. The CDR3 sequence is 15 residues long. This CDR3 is CASSDSTSGSNEQFF. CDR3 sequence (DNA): TGTGCCAGCAGTGACTCGACTAGCGGGAGCAATGAGCAGTTCTTC.

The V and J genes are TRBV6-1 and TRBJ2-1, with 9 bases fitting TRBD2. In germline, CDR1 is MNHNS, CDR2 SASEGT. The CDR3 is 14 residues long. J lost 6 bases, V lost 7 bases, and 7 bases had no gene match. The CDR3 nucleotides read TGTGCCAGCACCGCAGCGGGGGGAAGCAATGAGCAGTTCTTC. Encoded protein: CASTAAGGSNEQFF.

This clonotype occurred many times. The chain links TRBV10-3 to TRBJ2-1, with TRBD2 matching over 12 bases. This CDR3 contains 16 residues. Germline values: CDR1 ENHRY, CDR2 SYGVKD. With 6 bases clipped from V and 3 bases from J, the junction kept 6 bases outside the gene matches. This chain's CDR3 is CAIRRRTSGDYNEQFF. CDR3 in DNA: TGTGCCATCAGACGAAGGACTAGCGGGGACTACAATGAGCAGTTCTTC.

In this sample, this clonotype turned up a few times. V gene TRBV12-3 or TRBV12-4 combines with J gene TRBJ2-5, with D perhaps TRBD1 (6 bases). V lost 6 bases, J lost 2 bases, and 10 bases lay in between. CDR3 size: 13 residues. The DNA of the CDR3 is TGTGCCAGCAGGAAAGGACAGCAAGAGACCCAGTACTTC. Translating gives CASRKGQQETQYF.

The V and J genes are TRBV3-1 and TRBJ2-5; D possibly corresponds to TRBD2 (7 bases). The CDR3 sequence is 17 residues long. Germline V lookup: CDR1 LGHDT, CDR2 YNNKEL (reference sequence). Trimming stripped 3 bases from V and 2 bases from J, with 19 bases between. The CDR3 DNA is TGTGCCAGCAGCCAGAGGGGGGGACTCCTACTTCAAGAGACCCAGTACTTC. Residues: CASSQRGGLLLQETQYF.